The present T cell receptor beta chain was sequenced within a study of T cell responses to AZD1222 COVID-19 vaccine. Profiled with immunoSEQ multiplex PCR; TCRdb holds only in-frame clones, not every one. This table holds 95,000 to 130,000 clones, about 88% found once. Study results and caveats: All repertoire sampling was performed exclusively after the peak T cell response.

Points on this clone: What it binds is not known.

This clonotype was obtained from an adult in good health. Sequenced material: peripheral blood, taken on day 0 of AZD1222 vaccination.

CDR3 protein: CASSSTSGNEQFF. CDR3 bases: TGTGCCAGCAGTTCGACTAGCGGAAATGAGCAGTTCTTC. This chain joins TRBV6-2 or TRBV6-3 and TRBJ2-1; the match to TRBD2 covers 9 bases. The CDR3 is 13 residues long. CDR1 is MNHEY, CDR2 SVGEGT, per germline. Losses at the gene ends were 4 bases for V and 7 bases for J; bases not matched to a gene: 2.